This is a list of T cell receptor beta chains from one sample in a study of blood T cell repertoires in COVID-19. The protocol was immunoSEQ multiplex PCR, while the TCRdb copy is restricted to in-frame clones and leaves out a portion. The table has about 170,000 clones, around 84% seen once. The sample comprised peripheral blood. These TCRs come from a human donor with acute or convalescent COVID-19. The donor label of this sample is uncertain. Each CDR3 is given with its conserved first and last residue. A D gene is named only where the DNA matches it firmly. Clone size is given for some rows only: seen once, a few or many times, or a class if the clone is expanded.

D,J,V,size,CDR3,DNA
NA,TRBJ1-3,TRBV19,once,CASKVSSERNTIYF,TGTGCCAGTAAGGTCTCCAGCGAGCGGAACACCATATATTTT
NA,TRBJ2-1,TRBV11-3,NA,CASSLSGSSYNEQFF,TGTGCCAGCAGCTTAAGCGGTTCCTCCTACAATGAGCAGTTCTTC
NA,TRBJ2-1,TRBV18,NA,CASSPPTGRNEQFF,TGTGCCAGCTCACCTCCGACAGGGAGGAATGAGCAGTTCTTC
TRBD1,TRBJ2-7,TRBV6-1,NA,CASSEAGTADYEQYF,TGTGCCAGCAGTGAAGCCGGGACAGCCGACTACGAGCAGTACTTC
NA,TRBJ1-2,TRBV7-2,NA,CASSPRAGKWQSDGYTF,TGTGCCAGCAGCCCCCGGGCAGGGAAGTGGCAATCGGATGGCTACACCTTC
NA,TRBJ1-3,TRBV9,NA,CASSVAPISGNTIYF,TGTGCCAGCAGCGTAGCCCCAATCTCTGGAAACACCATATATTTT
NA,TRBJ1-2,TRBV4-3,NA,CASSQAQTGNYGYTF,TGCGCCAGCAGCCAAGCCCAAACAGGGAACTATGGCTACACCTTC
NA,TRBJ1-6,TRBV7-9,NA,CASQQLQGPLHF,TGTGCCAGCCAACAGCTCCAGGGACCCCTCCACTTT
TRBD2,TRBJ2-1,TRBV6-2/TRBV6-3,NA,CASSLRLAGAGNEQFF,TGTGCCAGCAGCCTCCGACTAGCGGGGGCGGGGAATGAGCAGTTCTTC
TRBD1,TRBJ1-5,TRBV18,NA,CASSPLGQGAQPQHF,TGTGCCAGCTCACCACTGGGACAGGGGGCTCAGCCCCAGCATTTT
TRBD1,TRBJ1-1,TRBV27,NA,CASRPSTRGLGLGTEAFF,TGTGCCAGCAGGCCTTCCACCAGGGGGCTTGGGTTGGGCACTGAAGCTTTCTTT
NA,TRBJ1-2,TRBV29-1,NA,CSVEIIANYGYTF,TGCAGCGTTGAAATCATAGCAAACTATGGCTACACCTTC
TRBD1,TRBJ1-1,TRBV19,NA,CASRSGTGRFMNTEAFF,TGTGCCAGTAGGTCGGGGACAGGGCGATTCATGAACACTGAAGCTTTCTTT
TRBD2,TRBJ2-5,TRBV25-1,NA,CASSGTGGYQETQYF,TGTGCCAGCAGCGGAACGGGGGGTTACCAAGAGACCCAGTACTTC
TRBD1,TRBJ2-3,TRBV6-6,NA,CASSSMGQGNTDTQYF,TGTGCCAGCAGTTCTATGGGACAGGGGAACACAGATACGCAGTATTTT
NA,TRBJ1-1,TRBV13,NA,CASSLGTVMNTEAFF,TGTGCCAGCAGCTTAGGCACGGTGATGAACACTGAAGCTTTCTTT